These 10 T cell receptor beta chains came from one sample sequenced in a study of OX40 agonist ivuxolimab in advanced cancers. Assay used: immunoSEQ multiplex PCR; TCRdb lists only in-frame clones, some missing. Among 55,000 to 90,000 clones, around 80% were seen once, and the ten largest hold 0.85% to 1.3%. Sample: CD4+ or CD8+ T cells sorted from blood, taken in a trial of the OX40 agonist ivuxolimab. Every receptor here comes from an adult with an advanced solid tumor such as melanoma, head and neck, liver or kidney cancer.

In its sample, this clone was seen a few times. The CDR3 sequence is CASSQDSYGYTF. In DNA, the CDR3 is TGCGCCAGCAGCCAAGACAGTTATGGCTACACCTTC. This chain connects TRBV5-1 to TRBJ1-2; a possible D gene is TRBD1 (5 bases). V lost 4 bases, J lost 5 bases, and 9 bases lay in between. CDR1 SGHRS and CDR2 YFSETQ come from the germline V gene. This CDR3 has 12 residues. The whole variable domain, remainder taken from reference TRBV5-1 and TRBJ1-2, is KAGVTQTPRYLIKTRGQQVTLSCSPISGHRSVSWYQQTPGQGLQFLFEYFSETQRNKGNFPGRFSGRQFSNSRSEMNVSTLELGDSALYLCASSQDSYGYTFGSGTRLTVV.

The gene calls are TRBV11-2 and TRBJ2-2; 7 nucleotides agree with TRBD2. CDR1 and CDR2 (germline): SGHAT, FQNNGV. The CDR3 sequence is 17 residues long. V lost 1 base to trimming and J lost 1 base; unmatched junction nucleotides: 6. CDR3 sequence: CASSLGRVAGNTGELFF. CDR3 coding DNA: TGTGCCAGCAGCTTAGGGCGAGTAGCGGGGAACACCGGGGAGCTGTTTTTT.

The CDR3 DNA follows: TGTGCCAGCTCACCGGAGAGTAGGGCCTCCAGGGGCTACACCTTC. It specifies CASSPESRASRGYTF. The chain links TRBV18 to TRBJ1-2, with D hard to call. V was cut by 3 bases and J by 8 bases, with 19 bases left in between. This CDR3 is 15 amino acids long. The V gene's germline CDR1 is KGHSH and CDR2 LQKENI.

The CDR3 spells CASSHSYGPNTEAFF. DNA of the CDR3: TGTGCCAGCAGCCACTCCTACGGGCCGAACACTGAAGCTTTCTTT. The V and J genes are TRBV5-5 and TRBJ1-1; D is unresolved. V was pared by 4 bases and J by 1 base, with 14 bases between. The CDR3 is 15 residues long. Germline-derived CDR1 and CDR2 are SGHKS and YYEKEE (reference sequence). Complete variable domain (other parts from reference TRBV5-5 and TRBJ1-1): DAGVTQSPTHLIKTRGQQVTLRCSPISGHKSVSWYQQVLGQGPQFIFQYYEKEERGRGNFPDRFSARQFPNYSSELNVNALLLGDSALYLCASSHSYGPNTEAFFGQGTRLTVV.

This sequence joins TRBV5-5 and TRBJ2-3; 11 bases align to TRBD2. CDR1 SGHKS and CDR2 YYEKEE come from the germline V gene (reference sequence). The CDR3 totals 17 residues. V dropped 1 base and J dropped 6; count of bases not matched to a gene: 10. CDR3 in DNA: TGTGCCAGCAGCTTGTTTACTAGCGGGGGACACCGGGATACGCAGTATTTT. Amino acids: CASSLFTSGGHRDTQYF.

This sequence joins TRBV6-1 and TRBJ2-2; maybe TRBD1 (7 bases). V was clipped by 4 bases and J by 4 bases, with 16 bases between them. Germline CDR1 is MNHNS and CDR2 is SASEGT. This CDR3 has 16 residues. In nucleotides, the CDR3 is TGTGCCAGCAGTGTAGCGGTTCCAGGGGGCACCGGGGAGCTGTTTTTT. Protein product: CASSVAVPGGTGELFF.

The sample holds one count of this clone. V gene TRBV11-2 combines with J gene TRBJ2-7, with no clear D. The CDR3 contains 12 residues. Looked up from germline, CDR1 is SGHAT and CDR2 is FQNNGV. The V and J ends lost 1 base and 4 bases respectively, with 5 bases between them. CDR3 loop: CASSLVLYEQYF. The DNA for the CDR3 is TGTGCCAGCAGCTTAGTCCTGTACGAGCAGTACTTC.

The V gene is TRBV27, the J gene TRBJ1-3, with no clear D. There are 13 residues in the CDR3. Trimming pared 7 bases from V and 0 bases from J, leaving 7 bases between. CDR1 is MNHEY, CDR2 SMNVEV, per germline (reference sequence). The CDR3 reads CASTTGSGNTIYF. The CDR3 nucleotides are TGTGCCAGCACGACTGGCTCTGGAAACACCATATATTTT.

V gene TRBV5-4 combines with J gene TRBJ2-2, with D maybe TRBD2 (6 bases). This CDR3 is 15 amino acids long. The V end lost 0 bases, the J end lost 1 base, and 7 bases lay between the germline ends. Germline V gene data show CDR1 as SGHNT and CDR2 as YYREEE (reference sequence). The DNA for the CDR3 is TGTGCCAGCAGCTTGGCAGCGGGGAACACCGGGGAGCTGTTTTTT. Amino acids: CASSLAAGNTGELFF. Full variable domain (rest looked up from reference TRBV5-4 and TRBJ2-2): ETGVTQSPTHLIKTRGQQVTLRCSSQSGHNTVSWYQQALGQGPQFIFQYYREEENGRGNFPPRFSGLQFPNYSSELNVNALELDDSALYLCASSLAAGNTGELFFGEGSRLTVL.

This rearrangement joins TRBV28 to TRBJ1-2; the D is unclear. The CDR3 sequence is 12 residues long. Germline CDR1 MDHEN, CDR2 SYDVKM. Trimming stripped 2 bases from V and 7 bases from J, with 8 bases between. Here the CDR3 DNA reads TGTGCCAGCAGTTTACTCGAGGGTGGCTACACCTTC. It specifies CASSLLEGGYTF.